The T cell receptor beta chain under discussion was sequenced for a study of shared clonotypes between healthy human individuals. Study-level results: Generally, naive subsets came out with larger estimated richness than memory subsets.

The method was immunoSEQ multiplex PCR; TCRdb's version includes in-frame clones alone and lacks a portion of them. The sample includes nearly 750,000 clones, approximately 77% of them seen just once. Caucasian adults residing in Nashville, Tennessee made up all the donors. A CD45RA+ naive subset and a CD45RA-negative memory subset were split from CD4+ cells. The sample holds one count of this clone. What it recognizes is unknown. The sequence was collected from a woman in her 30s in good health. Sequenced: memory CD4+ T cells sorted from blood. Subset defined: CD45RA-negative fraction.

This CDR3 reads CALEGSGHSGNTIYF. The CDR3 bases are TGTGCCCTGGAGGGGTCAGGGCACTCTGGAAACACCATATATTTT. The rearrangement joins TRBV30 to TRBJ1-3; D might be TRBD1 (5 bases). Germline loops: CDR1 GTSNPN, CDR2 SVGIG (reference sequence). Deletions cut 8 bases from V and 0 bases from J, with 17 bases between. The CDR3 spans 15 residues.